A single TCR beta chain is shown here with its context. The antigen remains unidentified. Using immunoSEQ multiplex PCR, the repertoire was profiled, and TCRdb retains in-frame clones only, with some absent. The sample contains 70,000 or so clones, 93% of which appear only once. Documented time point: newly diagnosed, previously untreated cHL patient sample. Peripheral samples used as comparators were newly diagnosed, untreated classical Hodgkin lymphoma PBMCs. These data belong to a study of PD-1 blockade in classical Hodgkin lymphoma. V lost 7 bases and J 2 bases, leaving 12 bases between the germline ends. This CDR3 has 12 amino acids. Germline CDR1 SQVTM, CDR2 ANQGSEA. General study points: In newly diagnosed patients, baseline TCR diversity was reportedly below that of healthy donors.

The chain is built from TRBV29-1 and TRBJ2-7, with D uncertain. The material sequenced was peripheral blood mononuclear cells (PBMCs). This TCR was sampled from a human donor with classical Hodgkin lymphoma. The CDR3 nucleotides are TGCAGCGCCAGAAGGCCCCCCTACGAGCAGTACTTC. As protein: CSARRPPYEQYF.